This is a list of T cell receptor beta chains from one sample in a study of blood T cell repertoires in COVID-19. Sequencing used immunoSEQ multiplex PCR; TCRdb keeps in-frame clones, though not all of them. The table has 200,000 to 300,000 clones, roughly 91% seen once. The sequencing input was PBMCs or T cells enriched from blood (not recorded which). These receptors were taken from a woman in her twenties or thirties who had recovered from COVID-19. The CDR3 runs from the conserved cysteine through the conserved F or W. The order of the fields is clone size, D gene, V gene, J gene, CDR3 DNA, CDR3 protein. D genes are given only for firm matches. Rows give clone size only sometimes, using once, few, many, or a class for an expanded clone.

NA,TRBD2,TRBV29-1,TRBJ2-2,TGCAGCACTAGACTAGCGGGAGGTGCCGGGGAGCTGTTTTTT,CSTRLAGGAGELFF
once,TRBD1,TRBV10-3,TRBJ1-2,TGTGCCATCAGTGAGTCAGGGACAGGCACCGGCGGCTACACCTTC,CAISESGTGTGGYTF
NA,TRBD1,TRBV27,TRBJ1-2,TGTGCCAGCAGTCAATCATACAGGGGGCAGGGGTATACTTTCGGCTACACCTTC,CASSQSYRGQGYTFGYTF
NA,NA,TRBV6-5,TRBJ1-6,TGTGCCAGCGTAGCGGGATCTTATAATTCACCCCTCCACTTT,CASVAGSYNSPLHF
NA,TRBD1,TRBV7-9,TRBJ1-3,TGTGCCACCCTACAGGGGATGAGGAACACCATATATTTT,CATLQGMRNTIYF
NA,TRBD2,TRBV30,TRBJ2-7,TGTGCCTGGAGTCCCCGGACTAGCGGGAACGCTCGGTACGAGCAGTACTTC,CAWSPRTSGNARYEQYF
NA,NA,TRBV4-3,TRBJ2-7,TGCGCCAGCAGCCCTGACACACCATCCTACGAGCAGTACTTC,CASSPDTPSYEQYF
NA,NA,TRBV29-1,TRBJ1-1,TGCAGCGCTACTACAGGGAGAGGCACTGAAGCTTTCTTT,CSATTGRGTEAFF
NA,NA,TRBV7-8,TRBJ2-2,TGTGCCAGCAGCTTAGATGTCACTAGGGCCGGGGAGCTGTTTTTT,CASSLDVTRAGELFF
NA,NA,TRBV28,TRBJ2-7,TGTGCCAGCAGTTCCGATACGACAGGAACCCTGTACTTC,CASSSDTTGTLYF
NA,TRBD1,TRBV18,TRBJ2-1,TGTGCCAGCTCAAAAAACAGGGGCCATGAGCAGTTCTTC,CASSKNRGHEQFF
NA,TRBD2,TRBV18,TRBJ2-6,TGTGCCAGCTCACCAGGTATGCCGGGACTAGCGGCCCCTGGGGCCAACGTCCTGACTTTC,CASSPGMPGLAAPGANVLTF
NA,TRBD1,TRBV10-3,TRBJ1-1,TGTGCCATCAGTGATTCAGGGGGAGCTTTCTTT,CAISDSGGAFF
few,NA,TRBV5-6,TRBJ1-2,TGTGCCAGCAGCCCTGACGGGAGCTCGATAAACGGCTACACCTTC,CASSPDGSSINGYTF
NA,TRBD2,TRBV9,TRBJ2-1,TGTGCCAGCAGCCCAGACGGCCTAGCGGGAGACAATGAGCAGTTCTTC,CASSPDGLAGDNEQFF
once,NA,TRBV5-1,TRBJ1-1,TGCGCCAGCATATCAGGGGTTCCCGGGTTACGGAACACTGAAGCTTTCTTT,CASISGVPGLRNTEAFF
few,NA,TRBV4-3,TRBJ2-3,TGCGCCAGCAGCCAAGAGTGGGCGACAGATACGCAGTATTTT,CASSQEWATDTQYF
NA,NA,TRBV6-2/TRBV6-3,TRBJ2-4,TGTGCCAGCAGTTATATCCAGGCCGGTGTGAACATTCAGTACTTC,CASSYIQAGVNIQYF
few,TRBD1,TRBV4-1,TRBJ1-2,TGCGCCAGCAGCCAAGGAAGGAGGACAGGGCAAATCTATGGCTACACCTTC,CASSQGRRTGQIYGYTF
NA,TRBD1,TRBV5-8,TRBJ1-2,TGTGCCAGCAGCCAGCCCGGGACAGGCCTTTATGGCTACACCTTC,CASSQPGTGLYGYTF
NA,TRBD1,TRBV28,TRBJ1-1,TGTGCCAGCAGTTTCCCGGGACAGGGTATTTCCACTGAAGCTTTCTTT,CASSFPGQGISTEAFF
NA,TRBD1,TRBV4-3,TRBJ1-2,TGCGCCAGCAGCCAAGGGCATAGACAGGGGGCTCCCTATGGCTACACCTTC,CASSQGHRQGAPYGYTF
NA,TRBD1,TRBV18,TRBJ1-1,TGTGCCAGCTCACCGTTGGGACAGGGGGAAACTGAAGCTTTCTTT,CASSPLGQGETEAFF
NA,NA,TRBV7-8,TRBJ1-5,TGTGCCAGCAGCTTGGCGGACAATCAGCCCCAGCATTTT,CASSLADNQPQHF
NA,NA,TRBV7-2,TRBJ2-7,TGTGCCAGCAGCTCCCGAGTCAATGGGGCCAACTACGAGCAGTACTTC,CASSSRVNGANYEQYF
NA,NA,TRBV19,TRBJ1-2,TGTGCCAGTAGTATGGAGGGTTTTACCCCCTATGGCTACACCTTC,CASSMEGFTPYGYTF
NA,NA,TRBV6-5,TRBJ1-1,TGTGCCAGCAGTTACGGGGACAAGGGGCACACTGAAGCTTTCTTT,CASSYGDKGHTEAFF
NA,TRBD2,TRBV3-1/TRBV3-2,TRBJ2-7,TGTGCCAGCAGCCAAGTATTAGCGGGGACCCGGCAGTACTTC,CASSQVLAGTRQYF
NA,NA,TRBV7-9,TRBJ1-2,TGTGCCAGCAGCCCCCTTGATGACAGGCCCAACTATGGCTACACCTTC,CASSPLDDRPNYGYTF
NA,TRBD1,TRBV11-2,TRBJ1-2,TGTGCCAGCAGCTTAGTACGGGACAGTCGCGGCTACACCTTC,CASSLVRDSRGYTF
NA,NA,TRBV5-1,TRBJ1-2,TGCGCCAGCCGCGGGGAGATTGGTCCCCCTCTATCTGAAGGCTACACCTTC,CASRGEIGPPLSEGYTF
NA,TRBD1,TRBV4-2,TRBJ2-2,TGTGCCAGCAGCCAACGGGACAGGGGGTCCGGGGAGCTGTTTTTT,CASSQRDRGSGELFF